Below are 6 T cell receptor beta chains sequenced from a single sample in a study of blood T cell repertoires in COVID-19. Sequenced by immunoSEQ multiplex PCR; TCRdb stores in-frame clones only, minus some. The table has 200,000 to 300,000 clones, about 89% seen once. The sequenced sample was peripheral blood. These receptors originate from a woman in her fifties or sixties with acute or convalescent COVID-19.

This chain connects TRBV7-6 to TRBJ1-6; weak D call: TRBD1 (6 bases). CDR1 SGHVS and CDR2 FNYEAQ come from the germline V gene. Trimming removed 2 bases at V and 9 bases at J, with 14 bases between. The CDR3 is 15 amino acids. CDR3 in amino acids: CASSLSDRTGSPLHF. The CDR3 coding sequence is TGTGCCAGCAGCTTATCGGACAGAACCGGTTCACCCCTCCACTTT.

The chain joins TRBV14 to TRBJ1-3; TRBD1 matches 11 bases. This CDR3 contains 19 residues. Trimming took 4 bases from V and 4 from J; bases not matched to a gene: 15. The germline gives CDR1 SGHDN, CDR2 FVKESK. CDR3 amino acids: CASSRTNYRTGGEGNTIYF. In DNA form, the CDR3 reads TGTGCCAGCAGCCGAACAAATTATAGGACAGGGGGCGAAGGAAACACCATATATTTT.

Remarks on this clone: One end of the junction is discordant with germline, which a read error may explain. For the CDR3, the DNA is TGTGCCAGCAGCCAGTTTCAGACAGGGATGAAGACTGAAGCTTTCTTT. This sequence encodes CASSQFQTGMKTEAFF. The chain links TRBV3-1 (or the pseudogene TRBV3-2) to TRBJ1-1, with 7 bases matching TRBD1. In germline, CDR1 is LGHDT, CDR2 YNNKEL (reference sequence). The CDR3 is 16 residues long.

CDR3 DNA sequence: TGCGCCAGCAGCTTGGCATTGGGACAGGGGGCGGAGGACGAGCAGTACTTC. This codes for CASSLALGQGAEDEQYF. V gene TRBV5-1 combines with J gene TRBJ2-7; 12 bases align to TRBD1. The germline V gene has CDR1 SGHRS and CDR2 YFSETQ. This CDR3 has 17 residues. Trimming at V came to 0 bases and at J to 5 bases, leaving 9 bases not matched to a gene. The variable domain in full, with the rest retrieved from reference TRBV5-1 and TRBJ2-7, is KAGVTQTPRYLIKTRGQQVTLSCSPISGHRSVSWYQQTPGQGLQFLFEYFSETQRNKGNFPGRFSGRQFSNSRSEMNVSTLELGDSALYLCASSLALGQGAEDEQYFGPGTRLTVT.

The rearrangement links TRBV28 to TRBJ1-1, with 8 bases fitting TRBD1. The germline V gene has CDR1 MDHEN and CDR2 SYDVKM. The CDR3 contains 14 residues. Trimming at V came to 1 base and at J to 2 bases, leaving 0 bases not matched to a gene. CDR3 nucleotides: TGTGCCAGCAGTTTATCAGGGGGCAACACTGAAGCTTTCTTT. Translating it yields CASSLSGGNTEAFF. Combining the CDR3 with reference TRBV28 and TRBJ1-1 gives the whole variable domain DVKVTQSSRYLVKRTGEKVFLECVQDMDHENMFWYRQDPGLGLRLIYFSYDVKMKEKGDIPEGYSVSREKKERFSLILESASTNQTSMYLCASSLSGGNTEAFFGQGTRLTVV.

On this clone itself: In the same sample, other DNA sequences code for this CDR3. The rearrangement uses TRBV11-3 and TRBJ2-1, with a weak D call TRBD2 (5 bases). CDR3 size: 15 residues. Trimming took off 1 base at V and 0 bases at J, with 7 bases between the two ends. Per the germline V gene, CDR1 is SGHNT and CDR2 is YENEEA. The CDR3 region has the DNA TGTGCCAGCAGCTTAGGAGGGAGCTCCTACAATGAGCAGTTCTTC. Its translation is CASSLGGSSYNEQFF. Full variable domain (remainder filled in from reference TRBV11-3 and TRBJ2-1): EAGVVQSPRYKIIEKKQPVAFWCNPISGHNTLYWYLQNLGQGPELLIRYENEEAVDDSQLPKDRFSAERLKGVDSTLKIQPAELGDSAVYLCASSLGGSSYNEQFFGPGTRLTVL.